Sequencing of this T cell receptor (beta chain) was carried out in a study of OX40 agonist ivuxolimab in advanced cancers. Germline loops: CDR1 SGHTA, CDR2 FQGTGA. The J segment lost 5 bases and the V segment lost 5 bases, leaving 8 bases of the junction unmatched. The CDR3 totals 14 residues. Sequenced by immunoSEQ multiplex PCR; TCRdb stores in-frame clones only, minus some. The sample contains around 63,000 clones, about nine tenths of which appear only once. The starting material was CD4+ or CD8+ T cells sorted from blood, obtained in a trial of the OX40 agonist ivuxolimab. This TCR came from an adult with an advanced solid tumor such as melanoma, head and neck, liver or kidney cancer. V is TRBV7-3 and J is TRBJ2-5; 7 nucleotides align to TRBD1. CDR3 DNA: TGTGCCAGCAGCCCAAGGGGGCGGCGGGAGACCCAGTACTTC. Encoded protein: CASSPRGRRETQYF.